This T cell receptor beta chain was sequenced during a study of T cell responses to AZD1222 COVID-19 vaccine. Study in general: Pooled in the analysis were second doses at about 4 or about 12 weeks. Study-wide results and caveats: Baseline seropositivity characterized only a handful of AZD1222 recipients. Donors in the cohort were predominantly white British and more often female, and clonal diversity was possibly underestimated. Regions 160-218 and 743-854 held dominance among vaccine-associated CD4 TCRs, which spanned spike.

Notes on this clone: What it binds is unknown.

Method: immunoSEQ multiplex PCR; TCRdb's copy keeps in-frame clones and lacks some. The sample lists 95,000 to 150,000 clones, 80% to 90% occurring once. CDR1 and CDR2 (germline): LGHDT, YNNKEL (reference sequence). Trimming cost V 4 bases and J 4 bases, with 13 bases left between them. The CDR3 totals 14 residues. The V call is TRBV3-1 (or the pseudogene TRBV3-2), the J call TRBJ1-2, with D perhaps matching TRBD1 (5 bases). The receptor's source is an adult in good health. Sample: peripheral blood, taken on day 0 of AZD1222 vaccination. The CDR3: CASSRRQNTYGYTF. The CDR3 region has the DNA TGTGCCAGCAGCCGCCGACAGAATACCTATGGCTACACCTTC.